A single TCR beta chain is shown here with its context. Additional DNA sequences in this sample encode the identical CDR3. The source of the sample is a study of blood T cell repertoires in COVID-19. Study-wide background: There were acute and convalescent COVID-19 samples, and they came from the United States, Italy and Spain. The analysed material was cDNA or gDNA that came from T cells, B-cell-depleted T cells, or PBMCs.

The CDR3 sequence is 14 residues long. Trimming removed 3 bases at V and 1 base at J, with 6 bases between. From germline, CDR1 is MRHNA and CDR2 SNTAGT. Original methodology: Scientists estimated how many nucleated cells there were by amplifying reference gene primers. Method: immunoSEQ multiplex PCR; TCRdb's copy keeps in-frame clones and lacks some. V, J and clone size are those of that table, while D and trimming were read from the DNA. The repertoire holds about 210,000 clones, with around 91% as singletons. This TCR derives from a woman in her thirties or forties with acute or convalescent COVID-19. What was sequenced was peripheral blood. This rearrangement joins TRBV6-4 to TRBJ2-2, with D possibly TRBD1 on 6 matching bases. The CDR3 bases are TGTGCCAGCAGTGAACAGGGGAACACCGGGGAGCTGTTTTTT. It is translated as CASSEQGNTGELFF.